This TCR beta chain emerged from a study of neurological immune-mediated disorders. A single run covered 15-18 subjects with over 190 million TCR-beta sequences. Each CDR3 protein gets one entry after TCRdb re-called the 5' RACE reads with MiXCR. The repertoire holds fewer than 60,000 distinct CDR3 sequences, about 12% seen once, with 4.5% in the top ten. Trimming stripped 4 bases from V and 7 bases from J, with 14 bases between. There are 14 residues in the CDR3. CDR1 and CDR2 from the germline V gene are LGHDT and YNNKEL (reference sequence). As to time point: longitudinal time-point 2. This clonotype was recorded many times.

Sequencing was performed on PBMCs. The chain employs TRBV3-1 and TRBJ2-4; no firm D call. The clonotype comes from a male donor with HTLV-1-associated myelopathy (HAM/TSP). The CDR3 is CASSRNTLGNIQYF. In DNA form, the CDR3 reads TGTGCCAGCAGCCGCAACACCCTAGGGAACATTCAGTACTTC.